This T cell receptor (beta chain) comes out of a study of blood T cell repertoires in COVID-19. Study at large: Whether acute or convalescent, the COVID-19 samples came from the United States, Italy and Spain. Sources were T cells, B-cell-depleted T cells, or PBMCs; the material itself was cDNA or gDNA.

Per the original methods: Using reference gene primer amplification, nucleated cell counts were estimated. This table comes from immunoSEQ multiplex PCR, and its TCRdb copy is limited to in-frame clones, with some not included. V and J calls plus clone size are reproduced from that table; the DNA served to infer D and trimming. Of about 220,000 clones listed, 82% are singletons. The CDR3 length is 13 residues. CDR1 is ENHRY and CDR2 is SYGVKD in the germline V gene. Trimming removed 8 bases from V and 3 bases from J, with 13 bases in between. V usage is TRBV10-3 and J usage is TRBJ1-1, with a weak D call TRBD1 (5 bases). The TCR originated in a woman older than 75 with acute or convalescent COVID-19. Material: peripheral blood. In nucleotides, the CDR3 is TGTGCCATCGGATCGCGGGGCGACACTGAAGCTTTCTTT. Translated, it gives CAIGSRGDTEAFF.